This TCR beta chain was identified during a study of cytomegalovirus exposure and HLA in healthy donors. Unmatched junction bases numbered 10, after V lost 1 base and J lost 6 bases. This CDR3 is 17 amino acids long. Germline-derived CDR1 and CDR2 are MNHEY and SMNVEV (reference sequence). With 60 Vbeta and 13 Jbeta primers, the PCR was carried out. TCRdb keeps only in-frame clones here, not all; method: immunoSEQ multiplex PCR. The top ten hold around 5.2% of the sample, which has 150,000 to 170,000 clones, 80% seen once. The receptor was derived from a woman between 40 and 50 years old in good health and CMV-seropositive. The sequenced material came from PBMCs. The chain combines TRBV27 with TRBJ1-4; 8 nucleotides agree with TRBD1. The CDR3, as DNA: TGTGCCAGCAGTTTATTAGGCGGACAGGGATTACATGAAAAACTGTTTTTT. Translating it yields CASSLLGGQGLHEKLFF.